This T cell receptor beta chain was captured by sequencing in a study of CD4 T cells in relation to SARS-CoV-2 and coronaviruses. The wider study: TCR beta CDR3s were sequenced after roughly 10-day antigen culture of PBMCs.

Unexposed donor CD4+ T cells date from about 2011-2018, before the COVID-19 pandemic. CD4+ T cells were isolated from the cells after roughly 11 days of culture. About 2 million PBMCs per well were cultured with roughly 10 IU/ml IL-2. The table lists this clone with a count of one. Its antigen remains unidentified. Per the germline V gene, CDR1 is LNHDA and CDR2 is SQIVND (reference sequence). CDR3 length: 15 residues. Trimming removed 1 base from V and 0 bases from J, with 10 bases in between. Clones were sequenced by immunoSEQ multiplex PCR, and TCRdb holds only the in-frame ones, with some missing. The sample includes roughly 23,000 clones, about 70% seen only once; the top ten take around a fifth.

The TCR was taken from a human donor in good health. Sequenced sample: CD4+ T cells from PBMCs, cultured in vitro. The rearrangement joins TRBV19 to TRBJ2-7, with a weak D call TRBD2 (5 bases). CDR3 protein: CASSIAGGDSYEQYF. CDR3 DNA sequence: TGTGCCAGTAGTATAGCTGGAGGAGACTCCTACGAGCAGTACTTC.